This is a list of T cell receptor beta chains from one sample in a study of cytomegalovirus exposure and HLA in healthy donors. TCRdb's copy holds only in-frame clones and misses some; the assay was immunoSEQ multiplex PCR. The sample shows roughly 180,000 clones, around four fifths of them seen only once. Sequenced: PBMCs. The source is a man aged 30 to 45 in good health and CMV-seronegative. Each CDR3 is given with its conserved first and last residue. A D gene is named only where the DNA matches it firmly. Not all rows give a size; the values are once, few, many and, for expanded clones, a class.

clone size: -; J gene: TRBJ1-6; V gene: TRBV7-2; D gene: -; CDR3 DNA: TGTGCCAGCAGCTTAAATTCGGACAGAAGTAATTCACCCCTCCACTTT; CDR3 protein: CASSLNSDRSNSPLHF
clone size: -; J gene: TRBJ2-7; V gene: TRBV30; D gene: TRBD2; CDR3 DNA: TGTGCCTGGAGCTCACTGGACGGGGGACTAGCTGTCTACGAGCAGTACTTC; CDR3 protein: CAWSSLDGGLAVYEQYF
clone size: -; J gene: TRBJ2-2; V gene: TRBV10-1; D gene: -; CDR3 DNA: TGCGCCAGCAGCCTAGACTGGAACACCGGGGAGCTGTTTTTT; CDR3 protein: CASSLDWNTGELFF
clone size: -; J gene: TRBJ2-3; V gene: TRBV2; D gene: TRBD1; CDR3 DNA: TGTGCCAGTCACGGGGACAGAGACACAGATACGCAGTATTTT; CDR3 protein: CASHGDRDTDTQYF
clone size: -; J gene: TRBJ2-7; V gene: TRBV28; D gene: TRBD1; CDR3 DNA: TGTGCCAGCAGTCATAAAGACAGGGGCGGATACGAGCAGTACTTC; CDR3 protein: CASSHKDRGGYEQYF
clone size: few; J gene: TRBJ2-7; V gene: TRBV28; D gene: TRBD1; CDR3 DNA: TGTGCCAGCCTACAGGGGGGCGGGTACGAGCAGTACTTC; CDR3 protein: CASLQGGGYEQYF
clone size: -; J gene: TRBJ1-6; V gene: TRBV9; D gene: TRBD1; CDR3 DNA: TGTGCCAGCAGCGCCTGGGACAGGACTGGCTCACCCCTCCACTTT; CDR3 protein: CASSAWDRTGSPLHF
clone size: -; J gene: TRBJ2-7; V gene: TRBV7-2; D gene: TRBD1; CDR3 DNA: TGTGCCAGCAGCTTAGACCCGGGACAGGGTTACGAGCAGTACTTC; CDR3 protein: CASSLDPGQGYEQYF
clone size: -; J gene: TRBJ2-2; V gene: TRBV9; D gene: TRBD2; CDR3 DNA: TGTGCCAGCAGCCCATACCCCGGGACGCAGCGGGGCGGGGAGCTGTTTTTT; CDR3 protein: CASSPYPGTQRGGELFF
clone size: -; J gene: TRBJ1-4; V gene: TRBV28; D gene: -; CDR3 DNA: TGTGCCAGCAGTCAACCGGGAACTAATGAAAAACTGTTTTTT; CDR3 protein: CASSQPGTNEKLFF
clone size: -; J gene: TRBJ2-7; V gene: TRBV2; D gene: -; CDR3 DNA: TGTGCCAGCAGCCTAGGACAACCAACTCTCTACGAGCAGTACTTC; CDR3 protein: CASSLGQPTLYEQYF
clone size: -; J gene: TRBJ1-4; V gene: TRBV30; D gene: TRBD1; CDR3 DNA: TGTGCCTGGAGCAGACGACAGGGTACCAATGAAAAACTGTTTTTT; CDR3 protein: CAWSRRQGTNEKLFF
clone size: -; J gene: TRBJ2-2; V gene: TRBV7-2; D gene: -; CDR3 DNA: TGTGCCAGCAGCTCCACGAGGGGGGAGCTGTTTTTT; CDR3 protein: CASSSTRGELFF
clone size: -; J gene: TRBJ1-1; V gene: TRBV25-1; D gene: -; CDR3 DNA: TGTGCCAGCAGTGACCAGGGCCATGAAGCTTTCTTT; CDR3 protein: CASSDQGHEAFF
clone size: -; J gene: TRBJ2-7; V gene: TRBV7-9; D gene: -; CDR3 DNA: TGTGCCAGCAGCCTGAACCGGGACATTTCAGGCGAGCAGTACTTC; CDR3 protein: CASSLNRDISGEQYF
clone size: -; J gene: TRBJ1-1; V gene: TRBV4-3; D gene: -; CDR3 DNA: TGCGCCAGCAGCCAGGCGGGAGGTTTGAACACTGAAGCTTTCTTT; CDR3 protein: CASSQAGGLNTEAFF
clone size: -; J gene: TRBJ2-1; V gene: TRBV9; D gene: TRBD1; CDR3 DNA: TGTGCCAGCAGCCCTTACCCGGGACAGGGCTACAATGAGCAGTTCTTC; CDR3 protein: CASSPYPGQGYNEQFF
clone size: -; J gene: TRBJ1-1; V gene: TRBV6-6; D gene: -; CDR3 DNA: TGTGCCAGCGGGCAGGGCCCCTGGGCTGAAGCTTTCTTT; CDR3 protein: CASGQGPWAEAFF
clone size: few; J gene: TRBJ2-3; V gene: TRBV5-4; D gene: TRBD2; CDR3 DNA: TGTGCCAGCACCTTAGGCGGGAGTGGTCGGCCAGATACGCAGTATTTT; CDR3 protein: CASTLGGSGRPDTQYF
clone size: -; J gene: TRBJ2-2; V gene: TRBV27; D gene: TRBD1; CDR3 DNA: TGTGCCAGCCGGTCCGGGACAGGGGTCACCGGGGAGCTGTTTTTT; CDR3 protein: CASRSGTGVTGELFF
clone size: few; J gene: TRBJ2-1; V gene: TRBV20-1; D gene: -; CDR3 DNA: TGCAGTGCTAGAGGGCCCGAGCAGTTCTTC; CDR3 protein: CSARGPEQFF
clone size: -; J gene: TRBJ2-5; V gene: TRBV7-2; D gene: TRBD2; CDR3 DNA: TGTGCCAGCAGCATACTAGCGGGAGGGCCCCCAGAGACCCAGTACTTC; CDR3 protein: CASSILAGGPPETQYF
clone size: -; J gene: TRBJ2-1; V gene: TRBV7-2; D gene: TRBD2; CDR3 DNA: TGTGCCAGCAGGCCGGGACTAGAATACAATGAGCAGTTCTTC; CDR3 protein: CASRPGLEYNEQFF
clone size: few; J gene: TRBJ1-3; V gene: TRBV2; D gene: -; CDR3 DNA: TGTGCCAGCAGTGGGGTTAAGGGGAACCCTGGAAACACCATATATTTT; CDR3 protein: CASSGVKGNPGNTIYF